The rows below give T cell receptor beta chains drawn from one sample of a study of shared clonotypes between healthy human individuals. Sequenced by immunoSEQ multiplex PCR; TCRdb stores in-frame clones only, minus some. The table includes 2 million to 2.5 million clones, around 90% detected once. The sample consisted of naive CD4+ T cells from PBMCs. These receptors all come from a young man in good health. Some clones in this sample may be carry-over from other donors' samples. CDR3s include the opening cysteine and the closing phenylalanine or tryptophan. Fields, in order: CDR3 protein, D gene, V gene, J gene. D genes are given only for firm matches.

CASSYRGGPYEQYF,.,TRBV6-6,TRBJ2-7
CASSLVRRHRSFNYGYTF,.,TRBV11-1,TRBJ1-2
CASSLAGGTDTQYF,TRBD2,TRBV7-2,TRBJ2-3
CASSLGRGNEQFF,.,TRBV18,TRBJ2-1
CAPVVGGPIPYNEQFF,.,TRBV10-3,TRBJ2-1
CASSLPGQGARVTEAFF,TRBD1,TRBV7-9,TRBJ1-1
CASSRTGGEKLFF,.,TRBV7-9,TRBJ1-4
CAWRGGTGTDTQYF,.,TRBV30,TRBJ2-3
CASTLSDTNTGELFF,.,TRBV2,TRBJ2-2
CASSKSRLSDEQYF,.,TRBV4-3,TRBJ2-7
CASSVAGQQETQYF,.,TRBV9,TRBJ2-5
CASSRDRARNEQFF,TRBD1,TRBV19,TRBJ2-1
CASSPGTDYGYTF,.,TRBV7-9,TRBJ1-2
CASSLEGGGTDTQYF,.,TRBV5-1,TRBJ2-3
CASQQGVFFLF,.,TRBV11-2,TRBJ1-2
CASSVQGTQGTEAFF,.,TRBV27,TRBJ1-1
CASSLVASSNEQYF,.,TRBV7-6,TRBJ2-7
CASVRGPTEAFF,.,TRBV2,TRBJ1-1
CASSLGWREQFF,.,TRBV11-2,TRBJ2-1